One and the same sample provided the 5 T cell receptor beta chains below, sequenced in a study of cytomegalovirus exposure and HLA in healthy donors (TCRdb year 2017). Libraries came from the immunoSEQ multiplex PCR assay. The multiplex PCR relied on a mix of 60 forward primers for TCR Vbeta segments and 13 reverse primers for TCR Jbeta segments. TCRdb retrieved this table from immuneACCESS and kept in-frame rearrangements only. Not all clones are present; in checked studies, unresolved V genes account for under half, and no reason is known for the remainder. Within this sample are over 70,000 clones, with about 84% of them counted one time only. The ten biggest clones cover around 2% of the sample. What was sequenced was PBMCs. Receptors were obtained from a man aged 18 to 29 in good health and CMV-seronegative.

A few counts support this clone. This chain connects TRBV7-6 to TRBJ2-3; no clear D gene. This CDR3 contains 13 residues. V was shortened by 4 bases and J by 5 bases, with 10 bases between the two germline ends. Germline CDR1 is SGHVS and CDR2 is FNYEAQ. The CDR3 loop is CASSSDGQDTQYF. CDR3 bases: TGTGCCAGCAGCTCCGATGGCCAAGATACGCAGTATTTT.

The chain has TRBV4-2 and TRBJ1-1, with 9 bases that match TRBD1. The V segment lost 0 bases and the J segment 4 bases; nucleotides outside the gene matches: 6. Germline values: CDR1 LGHNA, CDR2 YNFKEQ. There are 16 residues in the CDR3. CDR3 residues: CASSQEQGAVGTEAFF. In nucleotides, the CDR3 is TGTGCCAGCAGCCAAGAACAGGGGGCGGTGGGCACTGAAGCTTTCTTT.

The chain employs TRBV19 and TRBJ1-4; D is uncertain. V lost 5 bases to trimming and J lost 7 bases, with 11 bases between them. Germline CDR1 LNHDA, CDR2 SQIVND (reference sequence). This CDR3 is 13 amino acids long. The CDR3 loop reads CASSAPGSEKLFF. In DNA, the CDR3 is TGTGCCAGTAGTGCCCCTGGTAGTGAAAAACTGTTTTTT.

This clone was seen a single time. This sequence joins TRBV7-2 and TRBJ1-2; D gene uncertain. The CDR3 is 16 amino acids. The germline V gene encodes CDR1 SGHTA and CDR2 FQGNSA. With 4 bases removed from V and 0 bases from J, the gap between germline ends came to 15 bases. CDR3 in DNA: TGTGCCAGCAGCTCCCCCGGGAGAAGTGCTAACTATGGCTACACCTTC. Protein: CASSSPGRSANYGYTF.

The chain joins TRBV10-3 to TRBJ2-1; unclear D gene. The CDR3 consists of 14 residues. V gave up 2 bases and J gave up 8 bases, with 13 bases separating them. CDR1 is ENHRY and CDR2 is SYGVKD in the germline V gene. CDR3 DNA: TGTGCCATCAGTGAGCCGAGTCTCACCCATGAGCAGTTCTTC. Protein sequence: CAISEPSLTHEQFF.